A single sample gave rise to the 22 T cell receptor beta chains below, sequenced in a study of T cell changes during pregnancy in multiple sclerosis. Repertoires were generated with immunoSEQ multiplex PCR, while TCRdb's copy carries only in-frame clones and drops some. The sample records 50,000 to 70,000 clones, 92% being singletons. Sequenced material: peripheral blood, taken in the first trimester of pregnancy. The receptors originated from a female donor with multiple sclerosis, enrolled in a pregnancy study.

This rearrangement joins TRBV2 to TRBJ1-5, with TRBD1 matching 10 bases. This CDR3 region has 17 residues. From germline, CDR1 is SNHLY and CDR2 FYNNEI. The ends lost 4 bases at V and 0 bases at J; junction bases unmatched: 6. CDR3 coding DNA: TGTGCCAGCAGTGGGGACAGGGGACAGGATAGCAATCAGCCCCAGCATTTT. This codes for CASSGDRGQDSNQPQHF. Based on the CDR3 plus reference TRBV2 and TRBJ1-5, the full variable domain is EPEVTQTPSHQVTQMGQEVILRCVPISNHLYFYWYRQILGQKVEFLVSFYNNEISEKSEIFDDQFSVERPDGSNFTLKIRSTKLEDSAMYFCASSGDRGQDSNQPQHFGDGTRLSIL.

The chain uses TRBV9 and TRBJ1-3; D not certain. V was clipped by 4 bases and J by 0 bases, with 5 bases between them. This CDR3 is built from 13 residues. The germline CDR1 and CDR2 sequences are SGDLS and YYNGEE. The CDR3 DNA sequence: TGTGCCAGCAGCCCAGACTCTGGAAACACCATATATTTT. Protein: CASSPDSGNTIYF.

V and J are TRBV4-1 and TRBJ1-1; D possibly corresponds to TRBD1 (6 bases). The germline V gene has CDR1 MGHRA and CDR2 YSYEKL. The V end was cut by 0 bases, the J end by 4 bases, with 6 bases between. This CDR3 is 13 amino acids long. The CDR3 region has the DNA TGCGCCAGCAGCCAAGAAGGGGGCACTGAAGCTTTCTTT. Amino acid sequence: CASSQEGGTEAFF.

V usage is TRBV7-9 and J usage is TRBJ2-4; 7 bases line up with TRBD2. Trimming took 5 bases from V and 1 from J; bases not matched to a gene: 5. In germline, CDR1 is SEHNR, CDR2 FQNEAQ (reference sequence). This CDR3 is built from 15 residues. The CDR3 sequence is CASSMSGGAKNIQYF. The CDR3 DNA reads TGTGCCAGCAGCATGTCCGGGGGGGCCAAAAACATTCAGTACTTC.

The chain uses TRBV7-3 and TRBJ2-3, with D uncertain. Germline CDR1 and CDR2: SGHTA and FQGTGA. V was clipped by 1 base and J by 2 bases, with 10 bases between them. The CDR3 consists of 15 residues. The CDR3 bases are TGTGCCAGCAGCTTAAACACCTTAAACACAGATACGCAGTATTTT. It specifies CASSLNTLNTDTQYF.

The CDR3: CASTHNAGPYNEQFF. The CDR3 bases are TGTGCCAGCACTCATAACGCGGGGCCCTACAATGAGCAGTTCTTC. The rearrangement joins TRBV6-5 to TRBJ2-1, with a possible D match to TRBD2 (6 bases). The germline V gene has CDR1 MNHEY and CDR2 SVGAGI. The ends were cut back, 7 bases at V and 2 bases at J, with 15 bases in the middle. This CDR3 comprises 15 residues.

The chain couples TRBV19 to TRBJ1-1, with 7 bases lining up with TRBD1. This CDR3 is 14 amino acids long. V dropped 7 bases and J dropped 6; count of bases not matched to a gene: 11. Germline CDR1 and CDR2: LNHDA and SQIVND (reference sequence). CDR3: CASTEGGPRAEAFF. The CDR3 nucleotides are TGTGCCAGTACCGAAGGGGGCCCTCGCGCTGAAGCTTTCTTT.

The rearrangement links TRBV7-2 to TRBJ1-2; D call uncertain. The CDR3 runs 15 residues. Germline V lookup: CDR1 SGHTA, CDR2 FQGNSA. V was cut by 0 bases and J by 4 bases, with 12 bases left in between. Here the CDR3 DNA reads TGTGCCAGCAGCTTAGCTCCCCCGCGAGTCTATGGCTACACCTTC. It is translated as CASSLAPPRVYGYTF.

This clone was picked up one time. The chain joins TRBV7-9 to TRBJ2-2, with D possibly TRBD1 on 5 matching bases. The CDR3 length is 15 residues. Germline V CDR1 and CDR2: SEHNR, FQNEAQ (reference sequence). Trimming removed 5 bases at V and 7 bases at J, with 17 bases between. DNA of the CDR3: TGTGCCAGCAGCCCGGCAGGGTCCACGCTCGGGGAGCTGTTTTTT. Its translation: CASSPAGSTLGELFF.

The chain uses TRBV6-5 and TRBJ1-2; possible D gene TRBD1, 5 bases. The CDR3 has 14 residues. V lost 6 bases and J 5 bases, leaving 16 bases between the germline ends. The germline V gene has CDR1 MNHEY and CDR2 SVGAGI. The CDR3 loop reads CASSSGLPIYGYTF. The CDR3 DNA sequence: TGTGCCAGCAGCTCGGGACTACCGATATATGGCTACACCTTC.

J is TRBJ2-7 and V is TRBV7-8, with D perhaps TRBD2 (7 bases). CDR3 size: 15 residues. Trimming left V 1 base short and J 5 bases short, with 15 bases between. Germline assignment: CDR1 SGHVS and CDR2 FQNEAQ. CDR3 sequence reads: CASSLGGGRDDEQYF. In nucleotides, the CDR3 is TGTGCCAGCAGCTTAGGGGGGGGCAGGGACGACGAGCAGTACTTC.

This clone was observed a few times. The chain has TRBV2 and TRBJ1-5, with 8 bases matching TRBD1. The J segment lost 6 bases and the V segment lost 1 base, leaving 2 bases of the junction unmatched. The germline V gene encodes CDR1 SNHLY and CDR2 FYNNEI. CDR3 length: 14 residues. CDR3 protein: CASSEGQGAQPQHF. Written as DNA, the CDR3 is TGTGCCAGCAGTGAAGGGCAGGGGGCTCAGCCCCAGCATTTT.

This clone has just a few counts. The J gene is TRBJ2-1, the V gene TRBV5-1, with 8 bases fitting TRBD2. Germline assignment: CDR1 SGHRS and CDR2 YFSETQ. With V trimmed by 4 bases and J by 6 bases, 6 bases remained unmatched. The CDR3 contains 14 residues. The CDR3 DNA sequence: TGCGCCAGCAGCCCCGGGGGGGCGTCCAATGAGCAGTTCTTC. This encodes CASSPGGASNEQFF.

This chain uses TRBV7-2 with TRBJ1-5; no reliable D call. V gave up 5 bases and J gave up 6 bases, with 11 bases separating them. Germline assignment: CDR1 SGHTA and CDR2 FQGNSA. The CDR3 extends over 13 amino acids. The CDR3 DNA follows: TGTGCCAGCAGCCCCATCACGGGTCAGCCCCAGCATTTT. It is translated as CASSPITGQPQHF.

CDR3 protein: CASSDSNRSWLNYGYTF. In DNA, the CDR3 is TGTGCCAGCAGTGACTCGAACAGGTCGTGGCTTAACTATGGCTACACCTTC. The chain links TRBV6-4 to TRBJ1-2; possible D gene TRBD1, 5 bases. With 0 bases removed from V and 1 base from J, the gap between germline ends came to 15 bases. The CDR3 runs 17 residues. CDR1 is MRHNA, CDR2 SNTAGT, per germline.

The chain links TRBV5-1 to TRBJ1-2; 10 bases are a match to TRBD1. Germline CDR1 and CDR2: SGHRS and YFSETQ. Losses at the gene ends were 4 bases for V and 5 bases for J; bases not matched to a gene: 8. This CDR3 has 15 residues. As DNA, the CDR3 is TGCGCCAGCAGCACATCCCGGGACAGGGGTTATGGCTACACCTTC. Protein: CASSTSRDRGYGYTF.

Of note for this clone: The CDR3 does not end in the conserved phenylalanine or tryptophan, so this is likely a read error. Because the CDR3's place on the DNA is in doubt, the DNA is left out and the CDR3 is given as listed by TCRdb. The rearrangement links TRBV6-1 to TRBJ1-1; the table assigns TRBD1, which was not confirmed against the DNA. The CDR3 spans 9 amino acids, including both terminal residues. CDR1 MNHNS and CDR2 SASEGT come from the germline V gene. The CDR3 loop reads CASGTGVPL.

The V gene is TRBV7-2, the J gene TRBJ2-1; 12 bases fit TRBD2. This CDR3 is 16 amino acids long. CDR1 and CDR2 from the germline V gene are SGHTA and FQGNSA. J gave up 5 bases and V 5 bases, and 7 bases lay outside the gene matches. In DNA form, the CDR3 reads TGTGCCAGCAGCCGTTCTAGCGGGGGGGCCGACAATGAGCAGTTCTTC. Its translation: CASSRSSGGADNEQFF.

The gene calls are TRBV18 and TRBJ1-4; D is perhaps TRBD1 (5 bases). Trimming stripped 1 base from V and 6 bases from J, with 12 bases between. This CDR3 has 15 amino acids. Germline V gives CDR1 KGHSH, CDR2 LQKENI. In DNA form, the CDR3 reads TGTGCCAGCTCACCACGACGGCAGGGTGATGAAAAACTGTTTTTT. Encoded protein: CASSPRRQGDEKLFF.

The chain employs TRBV5-4 and TRBJ2-5, with 8 bases identical to TRBD2. V was pared by 0 bases and J by 4 bases, with 5 bases of the junction left unmatched. CDR1 is SGHNT and CDR2 is YYREEE in the germline V gene (reference sequence). The CDR3 is 15 amino acids. CDR3 nucleotides: TGTGCCAGCAGCTTGGGGAGCGGGAGATCAGAGACCCAGTACTTC. Protein: CASSLGSGRSETQYF. Filled out from reference TRBV5-4 and TRBJ2-5, the complete variable domain reads ETGVTQSPTHLIKTRGQQVTLRCSSQSGHNTVSWYQQALGQGPQFIFQYYREEENGRGNFPPRFSGLQFPNYSSELNVNALELDDSALYLCASSLGSGRSETQYFGPGTRLLVL.

The chain has TRBV19 and TRBJ1-6, with D hard to call. Trimming took off 6 bases at V and 6 bases at J, with 18 bases between the two ends. CDR1 LNHDA and CDR2 SQIVND come from the germline V gene (reference sequence). There are 16 residues in the CDR3. For the CDR3, the DNA is TGTGCCAGTAGGCCTTCCGACATATACTCTAATTCACCCCTCCACTTT. This gives the protein CASRPSDIYSNSPLHF. The variable domain in full, completed from reference TRBV19 and TRBJ1-6, reads DGGITQSPKYLFRKEGQNVTLSCEQNLNHDAMYWYRQDPGQGLRLIYYSQIVNDFQKGDIAEGYSVSREKKESFPLTVTSAQKNPTAFYLCASRPSDIYSNSPLHFGNGTRLTVT.

The rearrangement links TRBV6-5 to TRBJ2-2, with D perhaps matching TRBD2 (6 bases). The germline V gene has CDR1 MNHEY and CDR2 SVGAGI. CDR3 length equals 16 residues. Trimming cost V 2 bases and J 0 bases, with 10 bases left between them. The CDR3 nucleotides are TGTGCCAGCAGTTACAGGGGCGGGGCGAACACCGGGGAGCTGTTTTTT. Translated: CASSYRGGANTGELFF.